The 17 T cell receptor beta chains below come from one sample, sequenced in a study of human T cells and chemical hapten exposure. Total RNA was isolated from unfractionated whole blood. TCRdb itself ran the 5' RACE reads through MiXCR, one entry per CDR3 protein. The sample lists tens of thousands of distinct CDR3 sequences, approximately 8% occurring once. The receptors originated from a male donor in good health.

This clonotype was counted only a few times. The chain combines TRBV15 with TRBJ1-1; TRBD1 might be the D (5 bases). This CDR3 has 13 residues. The V end was cut by 1 base, the J end by 3 bases, with 6 bases between. Germline assignment: CDR1 LNHNV and CDR2 YYDKDF (reference sequence). CDR3: CATSRGRDTEAFF. The CDR3 DNA reads as TGTGCCACCAGCAGAGGCAGGGACACTGAAGCTTTCTTT.

The V gene is TRBV12-2, the J gene TRBJ2-3; the table's D call, TRBD1, was not checked against the DNA. TRBV12-2 is a pseudogene locus. The CDR3 covers 16 residues. This chain's CDR3 is CASRQPGQRSTDTQYF. The CDR3 coding sequence is TGTGCAAGTCGCCAACCGGGACAGAGAAGCACAGATACGCAGTATTTT.

At least ten counts were recorded for this clonotype. The CDR3 spells CASSGQGPNTGELFF. The CDR3 region has the DNA TGCGCCAGCAGCGGGCAGGGGCCGAACACCGGGGAGCTGTTTTTT. The chain uses TRBV5-1 and TRBJ2-2; possible D gene TRBD1, 6 bases. The CDR3 is made up of 15 amino acids. Germline V gives CDR1 SGHRS, CDR2 YFSETQ. Between the trimmed V and J ends, which lost 4 bases and 0 bases, there was a span of 10 bases.

This clonotype was counted at least ten times. The chain couples TRBV20-1 to TRBJ1-5, with TRBD1 matching over 8 bases. There are 12 residues in the CDR3. Germline CDR1 is DFQATT and CDR2 is SNEGSKA (reference sequence). Trimming cost V 5 bases and J 5 bases; bases outside gene matches: 2. The CDR3 DNA sequence: TGCAGTGCTTCGACAGGGGATCAGCCCCAGCATTTT. Protein sequence: CSASTGDQPQHF.

This clonotype was seen a handful of times. The chain uses TRBV27 and TRBJ1-1; 10 bases are a match to TRBD1. Germline trimming cut 2 bases from V and 5 bases from J; bases unmatched to any gene: 2. Per the germline V gene, CDR1 is MNHEY and CDR2 is SMNVEV (reference sequence). The CDR3 sequence is 14 residues long. As DNA, the CDR3 is TGTGCCAGCAGTTTAGCGGGACAGGGGACTGAAGCTTTCTTT. Translating gives CASSLAGQGTEAFF.

This clonotype showed up many times. The genes are TRBV7-9 and TRBJ1-4, with D hard to call. Deletions cut 4 bases from V and 7 bases from J, with 10 bases between. The germline CDR1 and CDR2 sequences are SEHNR and FQNEAQ (reference sequence). The CDR3 extends over 13 amino acids. The CDR3 bases are TGTGCCAGCAGCTCCGTTGGAACTGAAAAACTGTTTTTT. Its translation is CASSSVGTEKLFF.

At least ten counts were recorded for this clonotype. The rearrangement links TRBV7-3 to TRBJ2-5; D perhaps matches TRBD2 (5 bases). Germline V lookup: CDR1 SGHTA, CDR2 FQGTGA. V was shortened by 3 bases and J by 5 bases, with 13 bases between the two germline ends. This CDR3 has 14 residues. CDR3 DNA sequence: TGTGCCAGCAGCTTGAACGGAGGTCGCGAGACCCAGTACTTC. It is translated as CASSLNGGRETQYF.

The chain employs TRBV19 and TRBJ1-5; D is possibly TRBD1 (6 bases). V lost 3 bases and J 4 bases, leaving 13 bases between the germline ends. CDR3 length equals 15 residues. From germline, CDR1 is LNHDA and CDR2 SQIVND (reference sequence). Written as DNA, the CDR3 is TGTGCCAGTAGTATTAGGGGGGACTTGAATCAGCCCCAGCATTTT. Amino acid sequence: CASSIRGDLNQPQHF.

The V and J genes are TRBV6-2 or TRBV6-3 and TRBJ2-1; TRBD1 aligns across 8 bases. J lost 8 bases, V lost 4 bases, and 7 bases had no gene match. This CDR3 is 14 amino acids long. From germline, CDR1 is MNHEY and CDR2 SVGEGT. The CDR3 bases are TGTGCCAGCAGTTCTCGGACAGGGACCGATGAGCAGTTCTTC. It translates to CASSSRTGTDEQFF.

The chain joins TRBV11-3 to TRBJ2-5, with a tentative D call TRBD1 (6 bases). The CDR3 is 13 amino acids. Germline V gives CDR1 SGHNT, CDR2 YENEEA. Trimming took 5 bases from V and 5 from J, leaving 12 bases between them. The CDR3 region is CASSRGRGETQYF. CDR3 DNA: TGTGCCAGCAGCCGGGGAAGGGGGGAGACCCAGTACTTC.

In this sample, this clonotype turned up many times. The chain uses TRBV19 and TRBJ1-5; D gene ambiguous. Germline V gene lookup returns CDR1 LNHDA and CDR2 SQIVND (reference sequence). The CDR3 is made up of 14 amino acids. Trimming removed 10 bases at V and 0 bases at J, with 13 bases between. This chain's CDR3 is CATLGVNSNQPQHF. CDR3 in DNA: TGTGCCACCCTCGGGGTAAATAGCAATCAGCCCCAGCATTTT.

This clonotype came up a few times. The J gene is TRBJ2-7, the V gene TRBV7-9; tentatively, D is TRBD1 or TRBD2 (5 bases each). V was trimmed by 5 bases and J by 2 bases, leaving 10 bases between them. Germline V gene data show CDR1 as SEHNR and CDR2 as FQNEAQ (reference sequence). The CDR3 length is 13 residues. CDR3 sequence (DNA): TGTGCCAGCAGCCACCCGGGGCCCTACGAGCAGTACTTC. It yields the protein CASSHPGPYEQYF.

This clonotype was picked up many times. The genes are TRBV10-3 and TRBJ2-1; TRBD2 agrees at 9 bases. This CDR3 contains 16 residues. The germline CDR1 and CDR2 sequences are ENHRY and SYGVKD. V dropped 0 bases and J dropped 7; count of bases not matched to a gene: 7. CDR3 residues: CAISESSRGGRNEQFF. In DNA, the CDR3 is TGTGCCATCAGTGAGTCTTCGCGGGGGGGCCGTAATGAGCAGTTCTTC.

This clonotype was counted between two and nine times. The chain combines TRBV6-6 with TRBJ1-6; 12 bases fit TRBD1. The trim removed 0 bases at V and 8 bases at J, leaving 11 bases unmatched. The CDR3 covers 19 residues. Germline CDR1 reads MNHNY; CDR2 reads SVGAGI (reference sequence). The CDR3 sequence is CASSYSPGQGAVVDSPLHF. CDR3 sequence (DNA): TGTGCCAGCAGTTACTCACCGGGACAGGGGGCAGTGGTTGATTCACCCCTCCACTTT.

The chain links TRBV6-1 to TRBJ2-3; D is unclear. The germline V gene encodes CDR1 MNHNS and CDR2 SASEGT. The CDR3 covers 11 residues. Between the trimmed V and J ends, which lost 8 bases and 1 base, there was a span of 4 bases. CDR3 sequence (DNA): TGTGCCAGCCAGCGCACAGATACGCAGTATTTT. Its protein is CASQRTDTQYF.

This clonotype was counted only a few times. CDR3 region: CASSEAPGAYYGYTF. The DNA of the CDR3 is TGTGCCAGCAGTGAAGCCCCGGGGGCCTACTATGGCTACACCTTC. This chain joins TRBV6-1 and TRBJ1-2, with TRBD1 as a possible D gene (6 bases). The V gene lost 0 bases and the J gene lost 3 bases, with 11 bases spanning the gap. Germline V gives CDR1 MNHNS, CDR2 SASEGT. This CDR3 comprises 15 residues.

This clonotype was detected many times. The chain carries TRBV7-3 and TRBJ2-3; possibly TRBD1 for D (5 bases). CDR1 is SGHTA and CDR2 is FQGTGA in the germline V gene. The length of the CDR3 is 13 residues. Trimming took off 5 bases at V and 4 bases at J, with 10 bases between the two ends. The CDR3 DNA follows: TGTGCCAGCAGCCAAGGGGCGGCAGATACGCAGTATTTT. Amino acids: CASSQGAADTQYF.